The 18 T cell receptor beta chains below come from one sample, sequenced in a study of regulatory T cells in long-lasting Graves disease listed by TCRdb under 2021. The library was made by multiplex PCR. Reads for this sample came from an Illumina HiSeq 4000. TCR beta libraries were built with iRepertoire HTBI primers and Arm-PCR amplification of CDR3 regions. TCRdb took the public reads, trimmed them with fastp at Q25, ran MiXCR for clone calling and kept in-frame beta chains. Each CDR3 protein gets just one entry, which takes the most common genes and DNA from the rows behind it. Within this sample are roughly 410,000 distinct CDR3 sequences, with about 15% of them counted one time only. The top ten constitute approximately 7.8% of the sample. Reading the label with the study, this specimen's time point is: newly diagnosed GD, antithyroid drugs for less than 3 months. For both TCR sequencing and RNA sequencing, RNA was extracted from PBMCs using TRIzol.

These same data were also listed under a study on T cells in Graves' hyperthyroidism and ophthalmopathy.

The source material was peripheral blood mononuclear cells (PBMCs), sampled at new diagnosis, from a patient treated with antithyroid drugs. These receptors all stem from a woman in her forties with Graves disease. Donor details come from another sample of the same person, matched by shared clones.

This clonotype was counted many times. In DNA form, the CDR3 reads TGTGCCAGCAGCCATGTAATAGCGGGGGCCCTCCAAGAGACCCAGTACTTC. Amino acid sequence: CASSHVIAGALQETQYF. This rearrangement joins TRBV14 to TRBJ2-5, with 9 bases identical to TRBD2. V shed 3 bases and J 1 base; nucleotides not matched to a gene: 9. Germline V gene lookup returns CDR1 SGHDN and CDR2 FVKESK. CDR3 size: 17 residues.

This clonotype has just a few counts. A much larger clone lies a single base off, so this may be a read error. The conserved phenylalanine or tryptophan is not found at the CDR3 terminus, so this likely reflects a read error. The J gene is TRBJ1-1, the V gene TRBV2, with TRBD1 matching 9 bases. The CDR3 contains 16 residues. The germline V gene has CDR1 SNHLY and CDR2 FYNNEI. V shed 5 bases and J 1 base; nucleotides not matched to a gene: 8. CDR3 bases: TGTGCCAGCAGTTACACCCTGACAGGGGGGAACACTGAAGCTTTCCTT. It specifies CASSYTLTGGNTEAFL.

The rearrangement uses TRBV12-3 or TRBV12-4 and TRBJ2-5, with TRBD2 identical over 15 bases. The CDR3 spans 17 residues. V lost 7 bases to trimming and J lost 1 base; unmatched junction nucleotides: 7. The CDR3 nucleotides read TGTGCCAGCAAGGGACTAGCGGGAGGCCCCGCCCAAGAGACCCAGTACTTC. This translates into CASKGLAGGPAQETQYF.

This chain uses TRBV18 with TRBJ2-1; 8 nucleotides agree with TRBD2. Germline CDR1 reads KGHSH; CDR2 reads LQKENI. The V segment lost 2 bases and the J segment 1 base; nucleotides outside the gene matches: 13. The length of the CDR3 is 19 residues. The CDR3 sequence: CASSPRGVTSGRSYNEQFF. In DNA, the CDR3 is TGTGCCAGCTCACCAAGAGGGGTCACTAGCGGAAGATCCTACAATGAGCAGTTCTTC.

This clonotype was recorded at least ten times. The V call is TRBV24-1, the J call TRBJ2-1; D gene unclear. The V and J ends lost 3 bases and 3 bases respectively, with 11 bases between them. The CDR3 runs to 15 residues. The germline V gene has CDR1 KGHDR and CDR2 SFDVKD. Written as DNA, the CDR3 is TGTGCCACCAGTGATAGAAGGGTCGACTACAATGAGCAGTTCTTC. As protein: CATSDRRVDYNEQFF.

The sample holds many counts of this clonotype. J is TRBJ2-7 and V is TRBV2; D is undetermined. The CDR3 runs 14 residues. Trimming took off 2 bases at V and 1 base at J, with 9 bases between the two ends. Germline CDR1 reads SNHLY; CDR2 reads FYNNEI. CDR3 DNA sequence: TGTGCCAGCAGTGAACCGGGCCTATCCTACGAGCAGTACTTC. Its translation: CASSEPGLSYEQYF.

On this clonotype: In this CDR3 the conserved last residue, phenylalanine or tryptophan, is missing, so a read error is likely. The V and J genes are TRBV20-1 and TRBJ2-1; TRBD2 matches 9 bases. There are 19 residues in the CDR3. Losses at the gene ends were 2 bases for V and 0 bases for J; bases not matched to a gene: 14. Germline V gene lookup returns CDR1 DFQATT and CDR2 SNEGSKA (reference sequence). The CDR3 protein is CSARPRKLAGPSSYNEQFS. The CDR3 DNA is TGCAGTGCTAGACCAAGGAAACTAGCGGGCCCGAGCTCCTACAATGAGCAGTTCTCC.

In its sample, this clonotype was seen many times. The J gene is TRBJ1-1, the V gene TRBV2; D gene unclear. The V and J ends lost 7 bases and 3 bases respectively, with 15 bases between them. CDR3 length: 14 residues. Germline V gene data show CDR1 as SNHLY and CDR2 as FYNNEI. This CDR3 is CASKSGLWHTEAFF. CDR3 in DNA: TGTGCCAGCAAATCCGGGCTTTGGCACACTGAAGCTTTCTTT.

The rearrangement joins TRBV19 to TRBJ1-5; D remains unclear. CDR3 size: 15 residues. CDR1 and CDR2 (germline): LNHDA, SQIVND (reference sequence). Trimming removed 8 bases at V and 0 bases at J, with 14 bases between. CDR3 amino acids: CASLETWNSNQPQHF. The CDR3 DNA reads TGTGCCAGTCTTGAGACATGGAATAGCAATCAGCCCCAGCATTTT.

This clonotype was seen at least ten times. This chain links TRBV7-2 with TRBJ1-1; no reliable D call. V shed 1 base and J shed 9 bases, with 12 bases lying between them. The CDR3 spans 13 residues. Germline V gene lookup returns CDR1 SGHTA and CDR2 FQGNSA. The CDR3 is CASSLVRLSQAFF. The CDR3 DNA reads as TGTGCCAGCAGCTTAGTTAGGCTATCTCAAGCTTTCTTT.

This clonotype has a count of ten or more. The CDR3 sequence: CASSSPGLAGIYNEQFF. In DNA, the CDR3 is TGTGCCAGCAGCTCCCCAGGACTAGCGGGGATCTACAATGAGCAGTTCTTC. V and J are TRBV11-3 and TRBJ2-1; 12 positions agree with TRBD2. The length of the CDR3 is 17 residues. The germline V gene has CDR1 SGHNT and CDR2 YENEEA. J lost 3 bases, V lost 4 bases, and 7 bases had no gene match.

This clonotype was recorded at least ten times. V usage is TRBV11-2 and J usage is TRBJ2-1, with D tentatively TRBD2 (5 bases). Germline V gene lookup returns CDR1 SGHAT and CDR2 FQNNGV. Trimming took 3 bases from V and 0 from J, leaving 12 bases between them. The length of the CDR3 is 16 residues. CDR3 in DNA: TGTGCCAGCAGCTTGCCCCTAGCCCGCTCCTACAATGAGCAGTTCTTC. Translating it yields CASSLPLARSYNEQFF.

This chain uses TRBV19 with TRBJ2-3, with TRBD2 matching over 9 bases. This CDR3 has 17 amino acids. The junction had 14 bases not matched to a gene; V was cut back by 5 bases and J by 5 bases. The germline V gene has CDR1 LNHDA and CDR2 SQIVND (reference sequence). In DNA, the CDR3 is TGTGCCAGTAGTTTGGTGTCGAGACTAGCGGCGCTAGATACGCAGTATTTT. It translates to CASSLVSRLAALDTQYF. Full variable domain (missing parts from reference TRBV19 and TRBJ2-3): DGGITQSPKYLFRKEGQNVTLSCEQNLNHDAMYWYRQDPGQGLRLIYYSQIVNDFQKGDIAEGYSVSREKKESFPLTVTSAQKNPTAFYLCASSLVSRLAALDTQYFGPGTRLTVL.

This clonotype was counted a few times. The chain recombines TRBV4-1 with TRBJ2-1; 7 nucleotides line up with TRBD1. The last part of the DNA fits TRBJ2-5 better; the J call may be wrong. CDR3 length: 15 amino acids. CDR1 is MGHRA, CDR2 YSYEKL, per germline. Written as DNA, the CDR3 is TGCGCCAGCAGCCAAGGCAACAGGGGACGGGAGACCCAGTACTTC. It encodes CASSQGNRGRETQYF.

A remark on this clonotype: No conserved phenylalanine or tryptophan ends this CDR3, so it is likely a read error. The rearrangement joins TRBV28 to TRBJ2-7; D gene uncertain. The V end was cut by 4 bases, the J end by 3 bases, with 16 bases between. Germline V gene sequence: CDR1 MDHEN, CDR2 SYDVKM. The CDR3 is 15 amino acids. Written as DNA, the CDR3 is TGTGCCAGCAGTTACTCGAAGGGCTTGGTCTACGAGCAGTACCTC. Translated: CASSYSKGLVYEQYL.

This clonotype was seen ten or more times. The CDR3 nucleotides read TGTGCCAGCAGCTTAGAAATCTCCTACGAGCAGTACTTC. Translating it yields CASSLEISYEQYF. V gene TRBV11-2 combines with J gene TRBJ2-7; D remains ambiguous. The germline V gene has CDR1 SGHAT and CDR2 FQNNGV. This CDR3 has 13 residues. The V and J ends lost 0 bases and 0 bases respectively, with 3 bases between them.

This clonotype was found a few times. A read error may be the cause here, since a much bigger clone is one base away. The chain employs TRBV27 and TRBJ2-7, with D perhaps matching TRBD2 (6 bases). Germline lookup yields CDR1 MNHEY and CDR2 SMNVEV (reference sequence). Trimming stripped 3 bases from V and 7 bases from J, with 7 bases between. The length of the CDR3 is 11 residues. CDR3 coding DNA: TGTGCCAGCAGTTTCGCGGGGGAGCAGTACTTC. Its translation is CASSFAGEQYF.

This clonotype appeared many times. The chain employs TRBV12-3 or TRBV12-4 and TRBJ2-2, with D perhaps being TRBD1 or TRBD2 (5 bases each). V lost 9 bases and J 5 bases, leaving 19 bases between the germline ends. This CDR3 comprises 15 residues. The CDR3, as DNA: TGTGCCAGTACTTTGGGGACGAGAAAAACCGGGGAGCTGTTTTTT. This codes for CASTLGTRKTGELFF.